Following are 30 T cell receptor beta chains from one sample sequenced in a study of PD-1 blockade in classical Hodgkin lymphoma. Sequencing used immunoSEQ multiplex PCR; TCRdb keeps in-frame clones, though not all of them. The profile covers about 30,000 clones, with roughly two thirds appearing a single time and around 15% taken by the ten largest. No patient escaped relapse after autologous stem cell transplantation, and brentuximab vedotin exposure varied. The specimen was peripheral blood mononuclear cells (PBMCs), collected before the second cycle of nivolumab. All receptors derive from a human donor with classical Hodgkin lymphoma.

This clone was observed a few times. The V and J genes are TRBV6-5 and TRBJ2-2; 7 bases are shared with TRBD1. CDR3 size: 13 residues. V was pared by 6 bases and J by 8 bases, with 6 bases of the junction left unmatched. CDR1 and CDR2 (germline): MNHEY, SVGAGI. The chain's CDR3 is CASSDRASGELFF. As DNA, the CDR3 is TGTGCCAGCAGCGACAGGGCCTCGGGGGAGCTGTTTTTT.

The V call is TRBV4-1, the J call TRBJ1-1; the D is unclear. Germline V lookup: CDR1 MGHRA, CDR2 YSYEKL. The V end lost 0 bases, the J end lost 8 bases, and 13 bases lay between the germline ends. The CDR3 covers 14 residues. Written as DNA, the CDR3 is TGCGCCAGCAGCCAAGAGGGTGGGCAGGTCGAAGCTTTCTTT. It codes for CASSQEGGQVEAFF.

The chain employs TRBV19 and TRBJ1-1, with 7 bases that match TRBD1. This CDR3 has 15 amino acids. In germline, CDR1 is LNHDA, CDR2 SQIVND (reference sequence). The V segment lost 5 bases and the J segment 1 base; nucleotides outside the gene matches: 7. CDR3 in DNA: TGTGCCAGTAGTCCACCCAGGGGGGAGAACACTGAAGCTTTCTTT. Amino acids: CASSPPRGENTEAFF.

The chain recombines TRBV29-1 with TRBJ2-3, with 12 bases lining up with TRBD2. Germline CDR1 SQVTM, CDR2 ANQGSEA. This CDR3 contains 15 residues. The trim removed 7 bases at V and 6 bases at J, leaving 11 bases unmatched. In DNA, the CDR3 is TGCAGCGGCGGTCGTCTAGCGGGGGGGACCGATACGCAGTATTTT. Its protein product is CSGGRLAGGTDTQYF.

The rearrangement joins TRBV7-9 to TRBJ2-5; 8 bases line up with TRBD2. The length of the CDR3 is 15 residues. Trimming cost V 0 bases and J 5 bases; bases outside gene matches: 5. Germline V gene lookup returns CDR1 SEHNR and CDR2 FQNEAQ (reference sequence). As DNA, the CDR3 is TGTGCCAGCAGCTTAGCCGGCGGGGGGACGGAGACCCAGTACTTC. The encoded protein is CASSLAGGGTETQYF. The entire variable domain, with the rest obtained from reference TRBV7-9 and TRBJ2-5, is as follows: DTGVSQNPRHKITKRGQNVTFRCDPISEHNRLYWYRQTLGQGPEFLTYFQNEAQLEKSRLLSDRFSAERPKGSFSTLEIQRTEQGDSAMYLCASSLAGGGTETQYFGPGTRLLVL.

This clone was recorded once. This sequence joins TRBV4-2 and TRBJ2-3; 8 bases are a match to TRBD2. Germline-derived CDR1 and CDR2 are LGHNA and YNFKEQ. The CDR3 runs to 16 residues. Trimming removed 4 bases from V and 0 bases from J; junction bases left unmatched: 6. The CDR3 protein is CASSLSAGASTDTQYF. DNA for the CDR3: TGTGCCAGCAGCCTCTCAGCGGGGGCTAGCACAGATACGCAGTATTTT.

J is TRBJ2-3 and V is TRBV19; 9 bases agree with TRBD1. This CDR3 is 17 amino acids long. From germline, CDR1 is LNHDA and CDR2 SQIVND (reference sequence). V shed 5 bases, J shed 2 bases, and the junction held 11 bases outside the gene matches. The CDR3 DNA reads TGTGCCAGTAGTCCGTCGACAGGGGGTCTTTACACAGATACGCAGTATTTT. It codes for CASSPSTGGLYTDTQYF.

The chain's CDR3 is CASSFVGTARGFF. Here the CDR3 DNA reads TGTGCCAGCAGTTTCGTGGGGACGGCGAGGGGTTTCTTT. The genes are TRBV28 and TRBJ1-1, with D possibly matching TRBD1 (5 bases). Trimming removed 3 bases at V and 13 bases at J, with 18 bases between. This CDR3 comprises 13 residues. Germline V gene lookup returns CDR1 MDHEN and CDR2 SYDVKM.

The chain carries TRBV5-1 and TRBJ2-5; 10 bases fit TRBD1. There are 16 residues in the CDR3. J gave up 5 bases and V 6 bases, and 13 bases lay outside the gene matches. Germline values: CDR1 SGHRS, CDR2 YFSETQ. The CDR3 sequence: CASKTLRDRGTETQYF. CDR3 in DNA: TGCGCCAGCAAAACTCTCCGGGACAGGGGCACGGAGACCCAGTACTTC.

The chain is built from TRBV10-2 and TRBJ2-5; 8 nucleotides agree with TRBD1. TRBJ2-7 explains the end of the DNA better; the J call may be wrong. Germline V gene lookup returns CDR1 WSHSY and CDR2 SAAADI. The CDR3 has 15 residues. CDR3 coding DNA: TGCGCCAGCAGTGAGACCGGGACAGGACCCTACGAGCAGTACTTC. Its protein is CASSETGTGPYEQYF.

The V call is TRBV6-6, the J call TRBJ1-4; 8 nucleotides align to TRBD1. Germline CDR1 reads MNHNY; CDR2 reads SVGAGI (reference sequence). Trimming cost V 3 bases and J 4 bases; bases outside gene matches: 4. There are 15 residues in the CDR3. The CDR3 region has the DNA TGTGCCAGCAGTTATCAGACAGGGGTTAATGAAAAACTGTTTTTT. It encodes CASSYQTGVNEKLFF.

This clone was seen once. DNA for the CDR3: TGTGCCAGCAGTGAAGCGCCCGGGGCTGGGGCCAACGTCCTGACTTTC. This sequence encodes CASSEAPGAGANVLTF. The rearrangement joins TRBV6-1 to TRBJ2-6; D might be TRBD2 (5 bases). CDR3 length equals 16 residues. Germline V gene lookup returns CDR1 MNHNS and CDR2 SASEGT. V shed 0 bases and J shed 2 bases, with 8 bases lying between them.

The chain joins TRBV11-2 to TRBJ2-3, with a weak D call TRBD2 (6 bases). From germline, CDR1 is SGHAT and CDR2 FQNNGV. V was clipped by 3 bases and J by 0 bases, with 7 bases between them. This CDR3 spans 14 amino acids. The CDR3 loop is CASSFGTSTDTQYF. CDR3 DNA: TGTGCCAGCAGCTTCGGGACTAGCACAGATACGCAGTATTTT.

The V gene is TRBV6-5, the J gene TRBJ2-7; 7 bases fit TRBD1. V lost 2 bases to trimming and J lost 6 bases; unmatched junction nucleotides: 7. From germline, CDR1 is MNHEY and CDR2 SVGAGI. The CDR3 has 14 residues. The CDR3: CASSYRDRAPEQYF. CDR3 bases: TGTGCCAGCAGTTACCGCGACAGGGCCCCCGAGCAGTACTTC.

V usage is TRBV5-1 and J usage is TRBJ1-6; no firm D call. Germline CDR1 reads SGHRS; CDR2 reads YFSETQ. The CDR3 is 16 residues long. Trimming stripped 2 bases from V and 0 bases from J, with 9 bases between. The chain's CDR3 is CASSFGSSSYNSPLHF. As DNA, the CDR3 is TGCGCCAGCAGCTTCGGTTCGAGCTCCTATAATTCACCCCTCCACTTT.

The chain joins TRBV5-1 to TRBJ2-3, with unresolved D. The germline V gene has CDR1 SGHRS and CDR2 YFSETQ. V shed 7 bases and J shed 8 bases, with 11 bases lying between them. The CDR3 sequence is 11 residues long. CDR3 region: CASGGNFTQYF. CDR3 sequence (DNA): TGCGCCAGCGGCGGAAATTTTACGCAGTATTTT.

Comment on this clone: The identical CDR3 is also encoded by other nucleotide sequences in the sample. The rearrangement links TRBV5-6 to TRBJ1-1; no clear D. V was cut by 0 bases and J by 5 bases, with 11 bases left in between. Germline assignment: CDR1 SGHDT and CDR2 YYEEEE. CDR3 length: 14 residues. CDR3 protein: CASSLVPTGTEAFF. The CDR3 bases are TGTGCCAGCAGCTTGGTCCCGACGGGGACTGAAGCTTTCTTT.

This chain joins TRBV27 and TRBJ2-5; no reliable D call. The CDR3 spans 13 residues. The ends were cut back, 9 bases at V and 2 bases at J, with 13 bases in the middle. Germline loops: CDR1 MNHEY, CDR2 SMNVEV (reference sequence). In DNA form, the CDR3 reads TGTGCCAGTTCCCGGAGAGTGCAAGAGACCCAGTACTTC. This sequence encodes CASSRRVQETQYF.

The chain links TRBV7-2 to TRBJ2-3; 8 positions match TRBD1. The J segment lost 4 bases and the V segment lost 4 bases, leaving 7 bases of the junction unmatched. Germline loops: CDR1 SGHTA, CDR2 FQGNSA. This CDR3 spans 15 amino acids. As DNA, the CDR3 is TGTGCCAGCAGCTCGTGGGGACAGGTTGCAGATACGCAGTATTTT. Its translation is CASSSWGQVADTQYF.

This clone occurred a few times. The chain carries TRBV5-1 and TRBJ2-3; D unresolved. Between the trimmed V and J ends, which lost 2 bases and 2 bases, there was a span of 9 bases. The CDR3 sequence is 14 residues long. Looked up from germline, CDR1 is SGHRS and CDR2 is YFSETQ. CDR3 loop: CASSFHEITDTQYF. The CDR3 DNA reads TGCGCCAGCAGCTTCCACGAGATCACAGATACGCAGTATTTT.

The chain uses TRBV6-1 and TRBJ1-1; D gene uncertain. The germline V gene has CDR1 MNHNS and CDR2 SASEGT. The V and J ends lost 5 bases and 1 base respectively, with 8 bases between them. CDR3 length: 13 residues. The CDR3 DNA sequence: TGTGCCAGCAGTACCACAGAGAACACTGAAGCTTTCTTT. It is translated as CASSTTENTEAFF.

The chain couples TRBV28 to TRBJ1-4; D is undetermined. This CDR3 is built from 12 residues. Trimming removed 1 base from V and 8 bases from J, with 5 bases in between. The germline V gene has CDR1 MDHEN and CDR2 SYDVKM. This CDR3 is CASSLSREKLFF. The CDR3 coding sequence is TGTGCCAGCAGTTTATCGAGGGAAAAACTGTTTTTT.

The gene calls are TRBV5-4 and TRBJ2-3; D may be TRBD1 or TRBD2 (5 bases each). The germline V and J ends were trimmed by 4 bases and 2 bases, with 14 bases remaining between them. The V gene's germline CDR1 is SGHNT and CDR2 YYREEE (reference sequence). The CDR3 is 15 amino acids. This CDR3 is CASSRDHSPTDTQYF. CDR3 nucleotides: TGTGCCAGCAGCCGGGACCACAGTCCCACAGATACGCAGTATTTT.

This clone has just a few counts. V usage is TRBV28 and J usage is TRBJ2-5; 7 positions agree with TRBD1. V lost 6 bases to trimming and J lost 2 bases; unmatched junction nucleotides: 6. CDR1 is MDHEN and CDR2 is SYDVKM in the germline V gene. CDR3 length: 14 amino acids. The CDR3 region has the DNA TGTGCCAGCAGCGCCTGGGACAGACAAGAGACCCAGTACTTC. Protein product: CASSAWDRQETQYF.

This clone was counted only a few times. The chain has TRBV28 and TRBJ2-3, with 8 bases aligning to TRBD2. After removal of 5 bases from V and 2 bases from J, the junction contained 9 bases not matched to a gene. Germline assignment: CDR1 MDHEN and CDR2 SYDVKM. This CDR3 contains 16 residues. The CDR3 region has the DNA TGTGCCAGCAGTCCCTTTTGGCGGGGGGTCACAGATACGCAGTATTTT. It codes for CASSPFWRGVTDTQYF.

The chain couples TRBV7-2 to TRBJ2-7, with 12 bases lining up with TRBD1. The CDR3 covers 15 residues. J lost 5 bases, V lost 5 bases, and 7 bases had no gene match. Per the germline V gene, CDR1 is SGHTA and CDR2 is FQGNSA. The CDR3 DNA sequence: TGTGCCAGCAGCCCGGCGGGACAGGGGGCCCACGAGCAGTACTTC. Translated: CASSPAGQGAHEQYF.

The genes are TRBV5-3 and TRBJ2-5; TRBD1 matches 8 bases. TRBV5-3 is flagged as an ORF with uncertain function. The junction had 14 bases not matched to a gene; V was cut back by 8 bases and J by 5 bases. This CDR3 has 15 amino acids. CDR3 coding DNA: TGTGCCAGCAGCCCGGCAGGGGGCGCACGGGAGACCCAGTACTTC. It encodes CASSPAGGARETQYF.

CDR3 loop: CTSSQEGTPQETQYF. As DNA, the CDR3 is TGCACCAGCAGCCAAGAAGGGACACCCCAAGAGACCCAGTACTTC. The chain recombines TRBV1 with TRBJ2-5; no check of the table's D call, TRBD1, against the DNA was made. TRBV1 is a listed pseudogene. The CDR3 runs to 15 residues.

The chain is built from TRBV5-1 and TRBJ2-7, with D perhaps TRBD1 (5 bases). V was clipped by 1 base and J by 2 bases, with 10 bases between them. This CDR3 comprises 14 residues. CDR1 is SGHRS and CDR2 is YFSETQ in the germline V gene. CDR3 in DNA: TGCGCCAGCAGCTTGACCGGACAAACCTACGAGCAGTACGTC. It specifies CASSLTGQTYEQYV.

This clone has more than one count but fewer than ten. The DNA of the CDR3 is TGCAGCGTTCGGTCGGGCGGGGGTTCTGGCAATGAGCAGTTCTTC. The encoded protein is CSVRSGGGSGNEQFF. This sequence joins TRBV29-1 and TRBJ2-1, with 7 positions matching TRBD2. The germline V gene encodes CDR1 SQVTM and CDR2 ANQGSEA. V dropped 5 bases and J dropped 6; count of bases not matched to a gene: 13. There are 15 residues in the CDR3.